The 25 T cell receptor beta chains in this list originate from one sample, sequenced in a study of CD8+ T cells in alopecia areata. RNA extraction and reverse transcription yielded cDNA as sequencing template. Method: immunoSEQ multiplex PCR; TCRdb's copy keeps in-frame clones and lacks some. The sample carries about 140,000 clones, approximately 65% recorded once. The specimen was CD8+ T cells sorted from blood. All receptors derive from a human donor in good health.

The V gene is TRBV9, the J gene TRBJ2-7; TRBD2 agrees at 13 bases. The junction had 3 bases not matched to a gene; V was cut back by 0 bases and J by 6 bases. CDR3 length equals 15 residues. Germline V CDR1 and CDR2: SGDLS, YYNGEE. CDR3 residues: CASSVGLAGGAEQYF. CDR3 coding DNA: TGTGCCAGCAGCGTAGGACTAGCGGGAGGTGCCGAGCAGTACTTC.

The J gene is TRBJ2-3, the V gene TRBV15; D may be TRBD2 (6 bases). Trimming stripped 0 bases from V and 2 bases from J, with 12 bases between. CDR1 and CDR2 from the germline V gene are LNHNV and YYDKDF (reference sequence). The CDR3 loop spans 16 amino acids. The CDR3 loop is CATSREGGVNTDTQYF. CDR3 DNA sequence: TGTGCCACCAGCAGAGAGGGGGGAGTAAACACAGATACGCAGTATTTT. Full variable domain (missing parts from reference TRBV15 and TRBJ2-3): DAMVIQNPRYQVTQFGKPVTLSCSQTLNHNVMYWYQQKSSQAPKLLFHYYDKDFNNEADTPDNFQSRRPNTSFCFLDIRSPGLGDTAMYLCATSREGGVNTDTQYFGPGTRLTVL.

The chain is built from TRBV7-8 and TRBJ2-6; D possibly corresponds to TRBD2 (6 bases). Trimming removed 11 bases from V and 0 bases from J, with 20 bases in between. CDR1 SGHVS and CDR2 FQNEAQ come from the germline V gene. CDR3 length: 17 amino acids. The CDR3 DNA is TGTGCCTTATTAGAGTGGGAGGAAATCTCTGGGGCCAACGTCCTGACTTTC. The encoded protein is CALLEWEEISGANVLTF.

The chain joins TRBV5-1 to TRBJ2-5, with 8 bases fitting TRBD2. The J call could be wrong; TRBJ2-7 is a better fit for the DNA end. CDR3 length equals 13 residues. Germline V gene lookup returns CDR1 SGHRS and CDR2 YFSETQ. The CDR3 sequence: CASSSGTIYEQYF. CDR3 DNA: TGCGCCAGCAGTAGCGGGACCATCTACGAGCAGTACTTC.

CDR3 residues: CASSLKTGNEQFF. The CDR3 nucleotides read TGTGCCAGCAGTCTTAAAACTGGGAATGAGCAGTTCTTC. V gene TRBV27 combines with J gene TRBJ2-1; D is uncertain. Germline V gene lookup returns CDR1 MNHEY and CDR2 SMNVEV (reference sequence). V lost 5 bases and J lost 7, with 12 bases in between. This CDR3 spans 13 amino acids.

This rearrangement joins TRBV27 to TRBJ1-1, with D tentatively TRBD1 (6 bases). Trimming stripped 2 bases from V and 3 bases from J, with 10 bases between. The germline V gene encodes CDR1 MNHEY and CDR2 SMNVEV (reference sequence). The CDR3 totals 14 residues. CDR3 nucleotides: TGTGCCAGCAGTTTAAACAGGGTTGACACTGAAGCTTTCTTT. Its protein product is CASSLNRVDTEAFF.

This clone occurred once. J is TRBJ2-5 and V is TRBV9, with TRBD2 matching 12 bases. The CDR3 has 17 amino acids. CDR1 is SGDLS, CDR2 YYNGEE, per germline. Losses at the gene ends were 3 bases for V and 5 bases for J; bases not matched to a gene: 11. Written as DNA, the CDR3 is TGTGCCAGCAGCGCCTCGACTAGCGGGGGAGTAATGGAGACCCAGTACTTC. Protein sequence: CASSASTSGGVMETQYF. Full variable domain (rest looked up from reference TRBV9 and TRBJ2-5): DSGVTQTPKHLITATGQRVTLRCSPRSGDLSVYWYQQSLDQGLQFLIQYYNGEERAKGNILERFSAQQFPDLHSELNLSSLELGDSALYFCASSASTSGGVMETQYFGPGTRLLVL.

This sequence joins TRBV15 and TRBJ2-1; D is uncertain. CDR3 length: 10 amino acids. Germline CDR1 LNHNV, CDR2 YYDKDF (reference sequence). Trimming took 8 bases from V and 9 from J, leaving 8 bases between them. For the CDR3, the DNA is TGTGCCACCGGAGAGGCTGAGCAGTTCTTC. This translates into CATGEAEQFF.

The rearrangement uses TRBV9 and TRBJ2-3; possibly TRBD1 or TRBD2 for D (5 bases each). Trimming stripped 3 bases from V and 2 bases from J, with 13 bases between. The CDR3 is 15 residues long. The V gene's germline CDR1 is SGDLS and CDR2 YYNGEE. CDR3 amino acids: CASSGDRKITDTQYF. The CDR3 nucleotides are TGTGCCAGCAGCGGGGACCGAAAAATCACAGATACGCAGTATTTT.

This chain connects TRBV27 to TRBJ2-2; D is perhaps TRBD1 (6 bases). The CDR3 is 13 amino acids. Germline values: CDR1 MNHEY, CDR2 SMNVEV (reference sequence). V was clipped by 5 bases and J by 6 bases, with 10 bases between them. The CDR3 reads CASSLQGSGELFF. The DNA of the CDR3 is TGTGCCAGCAGTCTACAGGGTTCCGGGGAGCTGTTTTTT.

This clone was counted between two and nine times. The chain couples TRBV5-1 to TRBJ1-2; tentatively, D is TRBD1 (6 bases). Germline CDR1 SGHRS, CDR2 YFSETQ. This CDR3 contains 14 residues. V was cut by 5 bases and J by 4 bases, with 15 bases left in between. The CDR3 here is CASRSGQRFYGYTF. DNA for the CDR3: TGCGCCAGCAGATCCGGACAGCGGTTCTATGGCTACACCTTC.

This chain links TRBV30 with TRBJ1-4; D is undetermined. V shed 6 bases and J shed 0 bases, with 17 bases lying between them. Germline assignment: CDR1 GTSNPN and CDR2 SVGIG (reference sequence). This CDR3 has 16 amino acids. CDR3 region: CACGDTGFTTNEKLFF. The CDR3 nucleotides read TGTGCCTGCGGGGATACGGGGTTTACAACTAATGAAAAACTGTTTTTT. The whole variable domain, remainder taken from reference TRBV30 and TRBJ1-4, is SQTIHQWPATLVQPVGSPLSLECTVEGTSNPNLYWYRQAAGRGLQLLFYSVGIGQISSEVPQNLSASRPQDRQFILSSKKLLLSDSGFYLCACGDTGFTTNEKLFFGSGTQLSVL.

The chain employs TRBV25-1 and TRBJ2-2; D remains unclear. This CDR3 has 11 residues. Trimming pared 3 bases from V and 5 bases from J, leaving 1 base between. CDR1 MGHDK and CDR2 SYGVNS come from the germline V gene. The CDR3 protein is CASSETGELFF. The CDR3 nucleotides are TGTGCCAGCAGTGAGACCGGGGAGCTGTTTTTT.

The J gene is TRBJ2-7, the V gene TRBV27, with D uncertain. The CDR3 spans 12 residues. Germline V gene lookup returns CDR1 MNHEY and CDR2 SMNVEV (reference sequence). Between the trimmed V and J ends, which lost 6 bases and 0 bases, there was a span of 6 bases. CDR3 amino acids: CASSRDSYEQYF. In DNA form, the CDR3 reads TGTGCCAGCAGCAGAGACTCCTACGAGCAGTACTTC.

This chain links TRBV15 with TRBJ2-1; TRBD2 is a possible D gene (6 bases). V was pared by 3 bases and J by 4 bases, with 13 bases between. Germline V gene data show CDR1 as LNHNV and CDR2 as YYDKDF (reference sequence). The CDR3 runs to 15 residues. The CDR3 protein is CATSSTSSGYNEQFF. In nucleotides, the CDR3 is TGTGCCACCAGCAGTACTAGCTCAGGTTACAATGAGCAGTTCTTC.

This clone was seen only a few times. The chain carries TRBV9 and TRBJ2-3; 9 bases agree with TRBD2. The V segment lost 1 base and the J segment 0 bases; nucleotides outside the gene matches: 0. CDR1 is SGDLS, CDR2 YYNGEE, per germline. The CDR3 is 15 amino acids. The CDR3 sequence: CASSVSGRSTDTQYF. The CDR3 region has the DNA TGTGCCAGCAGCGTAAGCGGGAGGAGCACAGATACGCAGTATTTT. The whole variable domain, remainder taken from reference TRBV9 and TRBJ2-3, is DSGVTQTPKHLITATGQRVTLRCSPRSGDLSVYWYQQSLDQGLQFLIQYYNGEERAKGNILERFSAQQFPDLHSELNLSSLELGDSALYFCASSVSGRSTDTQYFGPGTRLTVL.

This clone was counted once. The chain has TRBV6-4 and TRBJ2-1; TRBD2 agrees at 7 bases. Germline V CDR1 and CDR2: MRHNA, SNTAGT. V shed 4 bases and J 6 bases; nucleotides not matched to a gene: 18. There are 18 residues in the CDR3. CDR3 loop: CASSVSPSRRLASNEQFF. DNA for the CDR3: TGTGCCAGCAGTGTTAGTCCCAGCAGGCGACTAGCCTCCAATGAGCAGTTCTTC.

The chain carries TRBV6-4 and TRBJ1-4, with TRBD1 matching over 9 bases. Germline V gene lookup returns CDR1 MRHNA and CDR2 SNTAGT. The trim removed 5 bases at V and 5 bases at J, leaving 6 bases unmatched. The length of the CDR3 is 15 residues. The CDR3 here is CASSLEQGANEKLFF. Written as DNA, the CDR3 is TGTGCCAGCAGTTTAGAACAGGGGGCGAATGAAAAACTGTTTTTT.

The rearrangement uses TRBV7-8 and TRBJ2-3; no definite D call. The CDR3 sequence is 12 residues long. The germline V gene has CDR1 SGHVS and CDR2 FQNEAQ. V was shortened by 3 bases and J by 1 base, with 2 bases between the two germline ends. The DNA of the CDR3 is TGTGCCAGCAGCTTTGGCACAGATACGCAGTATTTT. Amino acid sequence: CASSFGTDTQYF.

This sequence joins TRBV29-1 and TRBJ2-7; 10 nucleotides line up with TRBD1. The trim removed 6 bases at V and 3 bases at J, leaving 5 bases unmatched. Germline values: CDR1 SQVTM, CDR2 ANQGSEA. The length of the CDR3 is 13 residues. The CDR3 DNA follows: TGCAGCGTGACAGGGGGCGCTTACTACGAGCAGTACTTC. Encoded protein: CSVTGGAYYEQYF.

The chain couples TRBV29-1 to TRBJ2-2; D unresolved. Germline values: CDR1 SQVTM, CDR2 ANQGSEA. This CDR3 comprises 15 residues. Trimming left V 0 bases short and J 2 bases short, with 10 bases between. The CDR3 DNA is TGCAGCGTTGAAGATCGATCATCTAACACCGGGGAGCTGTTTTTT. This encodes CSVEDRSSNTGELFF.

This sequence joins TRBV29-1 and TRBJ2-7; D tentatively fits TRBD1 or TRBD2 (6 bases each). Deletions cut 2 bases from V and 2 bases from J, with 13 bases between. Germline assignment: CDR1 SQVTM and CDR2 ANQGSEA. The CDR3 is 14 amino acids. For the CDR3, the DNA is TGCAGCGTTGAACTCCGGGGGCGAACCTACGAGCAGTACTTC. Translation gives CSVELRGRTYEQYF.

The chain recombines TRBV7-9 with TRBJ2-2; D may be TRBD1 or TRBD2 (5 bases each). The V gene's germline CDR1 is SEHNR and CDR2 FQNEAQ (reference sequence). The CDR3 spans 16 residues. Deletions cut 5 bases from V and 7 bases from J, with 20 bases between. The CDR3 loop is CASSPRGQAKVGELFF. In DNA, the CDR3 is TGTGCCAGCAGCCCCCGGGGCCAGGCCAAAGTCGGGGAGCTGTTTTTT.

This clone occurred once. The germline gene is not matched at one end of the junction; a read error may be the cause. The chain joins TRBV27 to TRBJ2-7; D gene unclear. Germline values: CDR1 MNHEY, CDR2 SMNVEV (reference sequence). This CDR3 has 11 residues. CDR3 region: CASTFGYDQYF. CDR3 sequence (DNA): TGTGCCAGCACGTTCGGCTACGATCAGTACTTC.

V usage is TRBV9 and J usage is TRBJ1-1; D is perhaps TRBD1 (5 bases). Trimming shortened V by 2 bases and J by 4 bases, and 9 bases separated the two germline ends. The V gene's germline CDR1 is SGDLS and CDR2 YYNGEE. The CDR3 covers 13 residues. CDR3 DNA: TGTGCCAGCAGCGTTAACAGGCGCACTGAAGCTTTCTTT. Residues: CASSVNRRTEAFF.